This T cell receptor beta chain was found in a study of cytomegalovirus exposure and HLA in healthy donors. Study results and caveats: Some V segments, including TRBV6-2 and TRBV6-3, were excluded as indistinguishable. According to an earlier analysis, most TCR beta V segments yielded productive rearrangements about 90% or about 30% of the time.

This CDR3 comprises 15 residues. Germline CDR1 and CDR2: KGHSH and LQKENI. V shed 6 bases, J shed 6 bases, and the junction held 8 bases outside the gene matches. In the case of this clone: Its specificity is not known.

60 Vbeta and 13 Jbeta primers were used in PCR. The method was immunoSEQ multiplex PCR; TCRdb's version includes in-frame clones alone and lacks a portion of them. The data hold about 160,000 clones, with roughly 76% observed a single time. Sequencing was carried out using PBMCs. The TCR was taken from a man in his 60s in good health and CMV-seronegative. The V call is TRBV18, the J call TRBJ1-4; 9 bases fit TRBD1. As DNA, the CDR3 is TGTGCCAGCTCTTCACAGGGGGCGCGGGATGAAAAACTGTTTTTT. Translating it yields CASSSQGARDEKLFF.